This is a list of T cell receptor beta chains from one sample in a study of regulatory T cells in long-lasting Graves disease. TCRdb ran MiXCR on the multiplex PCR reads and lists one entry per CDR3 protein. The profile shows some 460,000 distinct CDR3 sequences, around 15% of them singletons. The sample was also linked to a second study, of T cells in Graves' hyperthyroidism and ophthalmopathy.

This specimen consisted of peripheral blood mononuclear cells (PBMCs), obtained at new diagnosis, from a patient treated with antithyroid drugs. The receptors here all came from a man aged 35-49 years with Graves disease. CDR3s include the opening cysteine and the closing phenylalanine or tryptophan. D genes are given only for firm matches. Clone sizes are given selectively: once, few, many, or a class where the clone is expanded.

>TRBJ2-5|many|TRBD2|TRBV3-1
CASSQGVAGVETQYF
TGTGCCAGCAGCCAAGGGGTTGCGGGAGTAGAGACCCAGTACTTC
>TRBJ1-2|NA|NA|TRBV18
CASSPPLYYGYTF
TGTGCCAGCTCACCACCGCTCTACTATGGCTACACCTTC
>TRBJ1-1|few|TRBD1|TRBV6-1
CASSSRTGWAFF
TGTGCCAGCAGCTCTAGGACAGGATGGGCTTTCTTT
>TRBJ2-1|many|NA|TRBV2
CASRPRPDGHNEQFF
TGTGCCAGTCGACCTCGACCTGACGGTCATAATGAGCAGTTCTTC
>TRBJ2-1|NA|TRBD2|TRBV2
CASRPTSGPNEQFF
TGTGCCAGCAGGCCGACTAGCGGGCCCAATGAGCAGTTCTTC
>TRBJ2-4|many|TRBD2|TRBV6-2/TRBV6-3
CASSQIKLSGRSVPNIQYF
TGTGCCAGCAGCCAGATCAAGCTTAGCGGGAGATCTGTTCCAAACATTCAGTACTTC
>TRBJ2-2|many|NA|TRBV28
CAISVGNTGELFF
TGTGCCATCTCTGTGGGGAACACCGGGGAGCTGTTTTTT
>TRBJ2-1|many|NA|TRBV24-1
CATSDRYEQFF
TGTGCCACCAGTGACCGCTATGAGCAGTTCTTC
>TRBJ2-3|NA|NA|TRBV27
CASSFEGTRFPDTQYF
TGTGCCAGCAGTTTCGAGGGGACTCGATTCCCAGATACGCAGTATTTT
>TRBJ2-1|many|TRBD2|TRBV3-1
CASSPLAGGRADEQFF
TGTGCCAGCAGCCCACTAGCGGGAGGGAGGGCCGATGAGCAGTTCTTC
>TRBJ2-4|many|NA|TRBV3-1
CASSQDPSRVKNIQYF
TGTGCCAGCAGCCAAGATCCCAGCAGGGTTAAAAACATTCAGTACTTC
>TRBJ2-3|many|NA|TRBV5-1
CASSFGQGWDTQYF
TGCGCCAGCAGCTTCGGGCAGGGTTGGGATACGCAGTATTTT
>TRBJ2-3|NA|TRBD1|TRBV19
CASSTQGASTDTQYF
TGTGCCAGTAGTACGCAGGGGGCTAGCACAGATACGCAGTATTTT
>TRBJ2-7|many|TRBD2|TRBV12-3/TRBV12-4
CASSAGLAGLSYEQYF
TGTGCCAGCAGTGCGGGACTAGCGGGCCTCTCCTACGAGCAGTACTTC
>TRBJ2-1|few|TRBD2|TRBV7-4
CASSLVLAGGGNEQFF
TGTGCCAGCAGCTTAGTCCTAGCGGGAGGAGGCAATGAGCAGTTCTTC
>TRBJ1-2|NA|NA|TRBV6-2/TRBV6-3
CASGDFGIQGGYTF
TGTGCCAGCGGAGACTTCGGGATCCAGGGAGGCTACACCTTC
>TRBJ1-5|many|NA|TRBV7-2
CASSSPGTNQPQHF
TGTGCCAGCAGCTCGCCAGGGACCAATCAGCCCCAGCATTTT
>TRBJ2-1|many|NA|TRBV5-6
CASSRGGSLGNEQFF
TGTGCCAGCAGCCGCGGAGGGAGTTTGGGCAATGAGCAGTTCTTC
>TRBJ2-7|many|TRBD1|TRBV7-9
CASSYRGEQYF
TGTGCCAGCAGCTACAGGGGCGAGCAGTACTTC
>TRBJ2-1|many|NA|TRBV9
CASSDGPSGEQFF
TGTGCCAGCAGCGACGGCCCCTCGGGAGAGCAGTTCTTC
>TRBJ1-4|NA|NA|TRBV29-1
CSVEDWEGVDEKLFF
TGCAGCGTTGAAGATTGGGAAGGGGTGGATGAAAAACTGTTTTTT
>TRBJ2-7|NA|NA|TRBV6-1
CASSEGLGSYEQYF
TGTGCCAGCAGTGAAGGCCTCGGATCCTACGAGCAGTACTTC
>TRBJ1-1|many|NA|TRBV30
CAWSSPGLTAFF
TGTGCCTGGAGTAGCCCGGGACTTACGGCTTTCTTT
>TRBJ2-1|NA|TRBD2|TRBV6-2/TRBV6-3
CASSRVSGRAYYNEQFF
TGTGCCAGCAGTCGAGTTAGCGGGAGGGCCTACTACAATGAGCAGTTCTTC
>TRBJ2-1|NA|NA|TRBV6-1
CASSHGASEHNEQFF
TGTGCCAGCAGCCACGGGGCTAGCGAACACAATGAGCAGTTCTTC
>TRBJ2-7|few|TRBD2|TRBV6-2/TRBV6-3
CASSYNPSGRTYEQYF
TGTGCCAGCAGTTACAATCCGAGCGGGAGGACCTACGAGCAGTACTTC